Listed here are 25 T cell receptor beta chains from one sample, sequenced in a study of blood T cell repertoires in COVID-19. Data came from immunoSEQ multiplex PCR; TCRdb stores just in-frame clones and leaves some out. The repertoire holds around 260,000 clones, about four fifths seen once, with 7.5% to 10% in the top ten. The sample taken for sequencing was peripheral blood. These receptors came from a woman aged 45-60 years who had recovered from COVID-19.

The sample holds one count of this clone. The rearrangement joins TRBV18 to TRBJ1-2; D unclear. Germline V lookup: CDR1 KGHSH, CDR2 LQKENI. Trimming stripped 0 bases from V and 4 bases from J, with 6 bases between. CDR3 length equals 13 residues. CDR3 in amino acids: CASSPPSVYGYTF. The CDR3 DNA sequence: TGTGCCAGCTCACCACCCTCGGTCTATGGCTACACCTTC.

This clone was detected only a few times. This chain links TRBV7-9 with TRBJ2-7, with 8 bases aligning to TRBD2. The CDR3 is made up of 12 amino acids. V shed 8 bases and J 6 bases; nucleotides not matched to a gene: 6. CDR1 is SEHNR and CDR2 is FQNEAQ in the germline V gene (reference sequence). Here the CDR3 DNA reads TGTGCCAGCGTGGCGGGAGGAGGCGAGCAGTACTTC. The encoded protein is CASVAGGGEQYF.

The chain is built from TRBV28 and TRBJ2-7; D possibly corresponds to TRBD1 (6 bases). CDR3 length: 15 residues. The germline V gene has CDR1 MDHEN and CDR2 SYDVKM. V was cut by 3 bases and J by 1 base, with 13 bases left in between. The CDR3 nucleotides read TGTGCCAGCAGTTTTTATCGGACAGCTTCCTACGAGCAGTACTTC. Translation: CASSFYRTASYEQYF. Complete variable domain (other parts from reference TRBV28 and TRBJ2-7): DVKVTQSSRYLVKRTGEKVFLECVQDMDHENMFWYRQDPGLGLRLIYFSYDVKMKEKGDIPEGYSVSREKKERFSLILESASTNQTSMYLCASSFYRTASYEQYFGPGTRLTVT.

This chain links TRBV27 with TRBJ2-7; 9 bases fit TRBD1. The trim removed 2 bases at V and 3 bases at J, leaving 11 bases unmatched. The CDR3 sequence is 17 residues long. Germline V CDR1 and CDR2: MNHEY, SMNVEV (reference sequence). The CDR3 sequence: CASSLPSGGTGIYEQYF. CDR3 nucleotide sequence: TGTGCCAGCAGTTTACCCTCAGGTGGGACAGGGATCTACGAGCAGTACTTC.

The CDR3 coding sequence is TGTGCCAGCAGAAAGCTTGGGGGGACGAATTCACCCCTCCACTTT. This codes for CASRKLGGTNSPLHF. This sequence joins TRBV7-2 and TRBJ1-6; D possibly corresponds to TRBD1 (5 bases). The CDR3 runs 15 residues. Germline V gene data show CDR1 as SGHTA and CDR2 as FQGNSA. V dropped 6 bases and J dropped 7 bases, with 16 bases sitting between them.

This sequence joins TRBV19 and TRBJ2-3; a possible D gene is TRBD1 (5 bases). The CDR3 spans 13 residues. CDR1 and CDR2 (germline): LNHDA, SQIVND (reference sequence). Trimming left V 3 bases short and J 3 bases short, with 7 bases between. CDR3 nucleotide sequence: TGTGCCAGTAGTATGCAGGGTACAGATACGCAGTATTTT. Protein product: CASSMQGTDTQYF.

The chain couples TRBV7-9 to TRBJ1-1; TRBD1 might be the D (6 bases). Germline assignment: CDR1 SEHNR and CDR2 FQNEAQ (reference sequence). The V end lost 3 bases, the J end lost 3 bases, and 11 bases lay between the germline ends. The CDR3 extends over 14 amino acids. CDR3 nucleotides: TGTGCCAGCAGCTTGTCAACAGGGTACACTGAAGCTTTCTTT. Protein sequence: CASSLSTGYTEAFF.

This chain joins TRBV5-1 and TRBJ1-1; D not resolved. V lost 0 bases and J 10 bases, leaving 16 bases between the germline ends. The CDR3 sequence is 14 residues long. Germline V lookup: CDR1 SGHRS, CDR2 YFSETQ. The CDR3 DNA reads as TGCGCCAGCAGCTTGGCGGTGGAGGGTCAGCGAGCTTTCTTT. Translation gives CASSLAVEGQRAFF.

CDR3 sequence (DNA): TGCGCCAGCAGCTTACTAGCGGGACTCACAGATACGCAGTATTTT. Amino acids: CASSLLAGLTDTQYF. V and J are TRBV5-1 and TRBJ2-3, with 10 nucleotides matching TRBD2. Germline lookup yields CDR1 SGHRS and CDR2 YFSETQ. The V segment lost 2 bases and the J segment 2 bases; nucleotides outside the gene matches: 2. The CDR3 has 15 amino acids.

The chain recombines TRBV9 with TRBJ2-7, with 7 bases that match TRBD1. Germline V lookup: CDR1 SGDLS, CDR2 YYNGEE. The CDR3 has 14 residues. V lost 4 bases and J lost 0; bases outside the gene matches: 4. In DNA, the CDR3 is TGTGCCAGCAGCCCACAGGGGAGCTCCTACGAGCAGTACTTC. Translating it yields CASSPQGSSYEQYF.

This clone came up a few times. V usage is TRBV3-1 (or the pseudogene TRBV3-2) and J usage is TRBJ2-1; 12 bases are shared with TRBD2. Germline CDR1 is LGHDT and CDR2 is YNNKEL (reference sequence). This CDR3 contains 18 residues. V was pared by 4 bases and J by 5 bases, with 12 bases of the junction left unmatched. This chain's CDR3 is CASSLIPPGLAGNNEQFF. The CDR3 nucleotides read TGTGCCAGCAGCCTCATCCCCCCGGGACTAGCGGGTAACAATGAGCAGTTCTTC.

This clone has at least ten counts. V and J are TRBV6-5 and TRBJ2-7, with D hard to call. The germline gives CDR1 MNHEY, CDR2 SVGAGI. V was trimmed by 10 bases and J by 6 bases, leaving 16 bases between them. The CDR3 length is 12 residues. DNA of the CDR3: TGTGCCACCACGTCGAGGTTAGCCGAGCAGTACTTC. Its translation is CATTSRLAEQYF.

V is TRBV7-8 and J is TRBJ2-2; 8 bases fit TRBD1. CDR3 size: 16 residues. The V gene's germline CDR1 is SGHVS and CDR2 FQNEAQ. The trim removed 5 bases at V and 4 bases at J, leaving 9 bases unmatched. The CDR3 DNA is TGTGCCAGCAGCCCAATGGACAGGGTAGGCACCGGGGAGCTGTTTTTT. Its translation: CASSPMDRVGTGELFF. Looking up the rest from reference TRBV7-8 and TRBJ2-2 gives the full variable domain: GAGVSQSPRYKVAKRGQDVALRCDPISGHVSLFWYQQALGQGPEFLTYFQNEAQLDKSGLPSDRFFAERPEGSVSTLKIQRTQQEDSAVYLCASSPMDRVGTGELFFGEGSRLTVL.

This clone was seen once. This chain links TRBV5-4 with TRBJ2-7; 7 bases are a match to TRBD2. CDR3 length: 16 residues. Germline CDR1 SGHNT, CDR2 YYREEE (reference sequence). V was clipped by 3 bases and J by 0 bases; unmatched bases: 9. CDR3 DNA: TGTGCCAGCAGCTCCCTTATGGCTAGCGGCTCCTACGAGCAGTACTTC. Amino acid sequence: CASSSLMASGSYEQYF.

The chain combines TRBV25-1 with TRBJ2-5; 12 positions agree with TRBD1. The J segment lost 4 bases and the V segment lost 8 bases, leaving 2 bases of the junction unmatched. The CDR3 sequence is 13 residues long. Germline loops: CDR1 MGHDK, CDR2 SYGVNS. The CDR3 DNA reads as TGTGCCAGCGGGACAGGGGGCAGAGAGACCCAGTACTTC. As protein: CASGTGGRETQYF. Filled out from reference TRBV25-1 and TRBJ2-5, the complete variable domain reads EADIYQTPRYLVIGTGKKITLECSQTMGHDKMYWYQQDPGMELHLIHYSYGVNSTEKGDLSSESTVSRIRTEHFPLTLESARPSHTSQYLCASGTGGRETQYFGPGTRLLVL.

The rearrangement links TRBV30 to TRBJ1-1, with D possibly matching TRBD1 (5 bases). The CDR3 has 13 amino acids. Germline lookup yields CDR1 GTSNPN and CDR2 SVGIG (reference sequence). The V end was cut by 1 base, the J end by 4 bases, with 10 bases between. In nucleotides, the CDR3 is TGTGCCTGGAGTGCACAGGCCAGCACTGAAGCTTTCTTT. Protein sequence: CAWSAQASTEAFF.

The V gene is TRBV28, the J gene TRBJ1-5; D might be TRBD1 (5 bases). Trimming shortened V by 4 bases and J by 0 bases, and 16 bases separated the two germline ends. The CDR3 consists of 17 residues. Per the germline V gene, CDR1 is MDHEN and CDR2 is SYDVKM. CDR3 sequence: CASSSQRGGSSNQPQHF. CDR3 DNA: TGTGCCAGCAGTTCCCAGCGGGGGGGTTCTAGCAATCAGCCCCAGCATTTT.

The rearrangement uses TRBV9 and TRBJ2-2; 13 bases map to TRBD2. Germline-derived CDR1 and CDR2 are SGDLS and YYNGEE. With 3 bases clipped from V and 4 bases from J, the junction kept 9 bases outside the gene matches. The CDR3 is 18 residues long. This CDR3 reads CASSGGLAGPLLTGELFF. Written as DNA, the CDR3 is TGTGCCAGCAGCGGGGGACTAGCGGGACCTCTTCTCACCGGGGAGCTGTTTTTT.

The chain couples TRBV5-8 to TRBJ2-3; 7 bases fit TRBD2. CDR3 size: 12 residues. The junction had 4 bases not matched to a gene; V was cut back by 5 bases and J by 7 bases. CDR1 and CDR2 from the germline V gene are SGHTS and YDEGEE. The CDR3: CASRGLSYTQYF. The DNA for the CDR3 is TGTGCCAGCAGGGGACTAAGCTATACGCAGTATTTT.

The rearrangement links TRBV6-2 or TRBV6-3 to TRBJ1-1, with D perhaps matching TRBD1 (5 bases). CDR1 is MNHEY and CDR2 is SVGEGT in the germline V gene. Between the trimmed V and J ends, which lost 5 bases and 0 bases, there was a span of 25 bases. The CDR3 is 19 amino acids. CDR3 amino acids: CASSMGGANRERMNTEAFF. The DNA of the CDR3 is TGTGCCAGCAGTATGGGGGGTGCGAACCGGGAAAGAATGAACACTGAAGCTTTCTTT.

This clone showed up just a few times. The chain carries TRBV6-4 and TRBJ2-3; 11 bases agree with TRBD1. Germline assignment: CDR1 MRHNA and CDR2 SNTAGT. The junction had 4 bases not matched to a gene; V was cut back by 2 bases and J by 6 bases. The CDR3 consists of 15 residues. The CDR3 spells CASSDGGTGGDTQYF. The DNA of the CDR3 is TGTGCCAGCAGTGACGGTGGGACAGGGGGTGATACGCAGTATTTT.

The V gene is TRBV28, the J gene TRBJ1-1; TRBD1 might be the D (5 bases). Deletions cut 4 bases from V and 5 bases from J, with 14 bases between. Germline lookup yields CDR1 MDHEN and CDR2 SYDVKM. The CDR3 totals 14 residues. CDR3 DNA: TGTGCCAGCAGTTCTACAGGACGTATGACTGAAGCTTTCTTT. The encoded protein is CASSSTGRMTEAFF.

The rearrangement joins TRBV27 to TRBJ2-1, with 7 bases fitting TRBD2. The J segment lost 2 bases and the V segment lost 4 bases, leaving 23 bases of the junction unmatched. This CDR3 comprises 21 residues. The germline V gene encodes CDR1 MNHEY and CDR2 SMNVEV (reference sequence). CDR3 bases: TGTGCCAGCAGTTCAAGCTCCCGGGACTATGCTCGGAATCAAACCTACAATGAGCAGTTCTTC. This gives the protein CASSSSSRDYARNQTYNEQFF.

This clone was counted once. The V and J genes are TRBV2 and TRBJ2-1; 7 nucleotides match TRBD2. CDR1 is SNHLY and CDR2 is FYNNEI in the germline V gene. V shed 5 bases and J 10 bases; nucleotides not matched to a gene: 8. This CDR3 is 13 amino acids long. The CDR3 spells CASSTRELSEQFF. As DNA, the CDR3 is TGTGCCAGCAGTACGCGGGAGTTAAGCGAGCAGTTCTTC.

The rearrangement uses TRBV28 and TRBJ2-5; TRBD1 might be the D (5 bases). This CDR3 has 16 amino acids. The germline V gene encodes CDR1 MDHEN and CDR2 SYDVKM. V shed 6 bases and J shed 4 bases, with 21 bases lying between them. The CDR3 region has the DNA TGTGCCAGCAGAACCGCAGGGTCATTGCCCCCAGAGACCCAGTACTTC. Its translation is CASRTAGSLPPETQYF.